This entry lists 5 T cell receptor beta chains sequenced from one sample in a study of cytomegalovirus exposure and HLA in healthy donors. Generated by immunoSEQ multiplex PCR, the TCRdb table keeps only in-frame clones and is missing some. Counted here are 82,000 or so clones, around 92% occurring once; the ten biggest clones make up approximately 0.7%. What was sequenced was PBMCs. The receptors derive from a young man in good health and CMV-seronegative.

The rearrangement joins TRBV7-3 to TRBJ2-2; D is perhaps TRBD2 (6 bases). This CDR3 comprises 16 residues. Between the trimmed V and J ends, which lost 1 base and 3 bases, there was a span of 12 bases. CDR1 and CDR2 (germline): SGHTA, FQGTGA. CDR3 sequence (DNA): TGTGCCAGCAGCTTAATAGGAGGGGATGACACCGGGGAGCTGTTTTTT. Amino acid sequence: CASSLIGGDDTGELFF. Full variable domain (missing parts from reference TRBV7-3 and TRBJ2-2): GAGVSQTPSNKVTEKGKYVELRCDPISGHTALYWYRQSLGQGPEFLIYFQGTGAADDSGLPNDRFFAVRPEGSVSTLKIQRTERGDSAVYLCASSLIGGDDTGELFFGEGSRLTVL.

The chain links TRBV4-3 to TRBJ2-5; D perhaps matches TRBD1 (6 bases). The CDR3 sequence is 17 residues long. Trimming shortened V by 0 bases and J by 5 bases, and 19 bases separated the two germline ends. CDR1 LGHNA and CDR2 YSLEER come from the germline V gene. CDR3 region: CASSQESGRAGAETQYF. The CDR3 DNA is TGCGCCAGCAGCCAAGAAAGCGGTAGGGCAGGGGCCGAGACCCAGTACTTC.

The rearrangement links TRBV13 to TRBJ2-3, with a tentative D call TRBD2 (6 bases). The CDR3 runs 15 residues. The V and J ends lost 3 bases and 1 base respectively, with 11 bases between them. Germline CDR1 PRHDT, CDR2 FYEKMQ (reference sequence). CDR3 DNA: TGTGCCAGCAGCTTTGGTGCTAGCGGCACAGATACGCAGTATTTT. This codes for CASSFGASGTDTQYF.

The rearrangement uses TRBV5-6 and TRBJ2-1; the D gene is possibly TRBD2 (5 bases). Between the trimmed V and J ends, which lost 0 bases and 9 bases, there was a span of 7 bases. In germline, CDR1 is SGHDT, CDR2 YYEEEE. This CDR3 has 12 residues. For the CDR3, the DNA is TGTGCCAGCAGCTTGGCTGCGGGTGAGCAGTTCTTC. Protein: CASSLAAGEQFF.

The V call is TRBV7-3, the J call TRBJ2-3, with 7 bases that match TRBD2. The CDR3 consists of 14 residues. The V gene's germline CDR1 is SGHTA and CDR2 FQGTGA. V gave up 3 bases and J gave up 4 bases; unmatched junction bases: 4. The CDR3 loop reads CASSFGGSADTQYF. The CDR3 nucleotides read TGTGCCAGCAGCTTCGGCGGGAGCGCAGATACGCAGTATTTT. Variable domain in full (rest from reference TRBV7-3 and TRBJ2-3): GAGVSQTPSNKVTEKGKYVELRCDPISGHTALYWYRQSLGQGPEFLIYFQGTGAADDSGLPNDRFFAVRPEGSVSTLKIQRTERGDSAVYLCASSFGGSADTQYFGPGTRLTVL.